This T cell receptor beta chain was sequenced in a study of T cells in localized non-small cell lung cancer. Repertoires were generated with immunoSEQ multiplex PCR, while TCRdb's copy carries only in-frame clones and drops some. Counted here are tens of thousands of clones, 82% occurring once; the ten biggest clones make up about 18%. CDR1 and CDR2 from the germline V gene are MNHEY and SMNVEV (reference sequence). CDR3 length equals 17 residues. The V end was cut by 5 bases, the J end by 1 base, with 20 bases between. The chain links TRBV27 to TRBJ1-1, with D maybe TRBD1 (5 bases). The origin of this receptor is a male donor aged 60 or over with stage III squamous cell lung carcinoma. Source: peripheral blood, taken before any cancer treatment. The CDR3 nucleotides read TGTGCCAGCAGTCCTGCCGGGACCTGGTCCCAGAACACTGAAGCTTTCTTT. Protein product: CASSPAGTWSQNTEAFF.